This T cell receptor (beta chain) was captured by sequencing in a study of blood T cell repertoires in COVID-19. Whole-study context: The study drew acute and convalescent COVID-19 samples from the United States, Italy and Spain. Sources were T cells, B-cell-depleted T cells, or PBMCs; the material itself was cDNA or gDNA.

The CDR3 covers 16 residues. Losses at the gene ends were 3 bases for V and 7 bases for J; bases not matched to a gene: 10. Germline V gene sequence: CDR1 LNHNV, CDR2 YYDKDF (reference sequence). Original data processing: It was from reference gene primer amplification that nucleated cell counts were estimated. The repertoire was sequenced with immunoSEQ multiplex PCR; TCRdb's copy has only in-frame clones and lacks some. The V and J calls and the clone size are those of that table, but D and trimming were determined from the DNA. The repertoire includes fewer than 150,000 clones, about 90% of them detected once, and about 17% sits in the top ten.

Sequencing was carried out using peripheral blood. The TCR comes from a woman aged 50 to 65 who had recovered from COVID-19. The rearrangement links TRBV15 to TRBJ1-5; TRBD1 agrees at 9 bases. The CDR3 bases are TGTGCCACCAGCAGTCGGACGGGACAGGGAAACCAGCCCCAGCATTTT. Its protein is CATSSRTGQGNQPQHF. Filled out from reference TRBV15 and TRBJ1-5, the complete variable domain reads DAMVIQNPRYQVTQFGKPVTLSCSQTLNHNVMYWYQQKSSQAPKLLFHYYDKDFNNEADTPDNFQSRRPNTSFCFLDIRSPGLGDTAMYLCATSSRTGQGNQPQHFGDGTRLSIL.